This T cell receptor beta chain was sequenced for a study of shared clonotypes between healthy human individuals. Findings of the study overall: Incompleteness in sorted-subset sequencing, despite large depth, was shown by rarefaction.

As concerns this clone: Its antigen remains unknown.

Measured with immunoSEQ multiplex PCR; TCRdb has only the in-frame clones, and not every one. The sample includes hundreds of thousands of clones, approximately 97% of them seen just once. The material sequenced was naive CD4+ T cells sorted from blood. Subset here: CD45RA+ positively selected. The TCR originated in a woman aged 25-40 years in good health.

CDR3 sequence reads: CATQGWEETQYF. DNA of the CDR3: TGTGCCACTCAGGGGTGGGAAGAGACCCAGTACTTC. The chain recombines TRBV6-5 with TRBJ2-5, with D maybe TRBD1 (6 bases). Trimming pared 10 bases from V and 3 bases from J, leaving 12 bases between. This CDR3 has 12 residues. Germline V gene lookup returns CDR1 MNHEY and CDR2 SVGAGI.